This T cell receptor beta chain was captured in a study of beta chain features in type 1 diabetes. Many counts were recorded for this clone. The study reverse transcribed the entire isolated RNA, so it sequenced expressed TCRB transcripts. The table came from immunoSEQ multiplex PCR; TCRdb's copy has only in-frame clones and leaves some out. This table has 150,000 to 170,000 clones, around 8% appearing once. Germline loops: CDR1 SGHAT, CDR2 FQNNGV. CDR3 length: 15 residues. Trimming took off 1 base at V and 1 base at J, with 10 bases between the two ends. The authors sorted CD4+ naive, central memory, regulatory and stem cell-like memory cells via CD45RO/CCR7/CD25/CD127/CD95/CD27.

The clonotype comes from a man aged 18 to 30 in good health. The chain links TRBV11-2 to TRBJ1-1; tentative D call: TRBD1 (5 bases). Sequencing used central memory CD4+ T cells from blood. The CDR3 sequence: CASSLARGGNTEAFF. The CDR3 DNA follows: TGTGCCAGCAGCTTAGCACGGGGGGGGAACACTGAAGCTTTCTTT.